What follows are 31 T cell receptor beta chains derived from one specimen sequenced in a study of regulatory T cells in long-lasting Graves disease. Library construction for TCR beta used iRepertoire HTBI primers and Arm-PCR of CDR3 regions. TCRdb independently ran MiXCR on the multiplex PCR reads; one entry per CDR3 protein. The data contain 400,000 to 500,000 distinct CDR3 sequences, approximately 14% of them singletons. Time point given: newly diagnosed GD, antithyroid drugs for less than 3 months. The authors made the TCR library using RNA they extracted from PBMCs. These same records also appear under a second study, on T cells in Graves' hyperthyroidism and ophthalmopathy.

This material consisted of peripheral blood mononuclear cells (PBMCs), taken at new diagnosis, from a patient treated with antithyroid drugs. The origin of the receptors is a woman between 45 and 60 years old with Graves disease.

The rearrangement links TRBV20-1 to TRBJ2-7; D call uncertain. The CDR3 covers 11 residues. Trimming took 6 bases from V and 3 from J, leaving 9 bases between them. Germline CDR1 is DFQATT and CDR2 is SNEGSKA (reference sequence). As DNA, the CDR3 is TGCAGTGCCCGTTACCTCTACGAGCAGTACTTC. Encoded protein: CSARYLYEQYF.

This clonotype was seen a few times. The rearrangement uses TRBV7-9 and TRBJ2-3; perhaps TRBD2 as D (5 bases). Germline values: CDR1 SEHNR, CDR2 FQNEAQ (reference sequence). Trimming shortened V by 6 bases and J by 2 bases, and 12 bases separated the two germline ends. The CDR3 consists of 14 residues. The CDR3 loop reads CASRDLELTDTQYF. The DNA for the CDR3 is TGTGCCAGCAGGGACTTGGAACTCACAGATACGCAGTATTTT.

This clonotype was recorded at least ten times. V gene TRBV20-1 combines with J gene TRBJ2-1; D possibly matches TRBD1 or TRBD2 (5 bases each). V dropped 6 bases and J dropped 5 bases, with 17 bases sitting between them. Germline loops: CDR1 DFQATT, CDR2 SNEGSKA (reference sequence). The CDR3 is made up of 14 amino acids. CDR3 DNA sequence: TGCAGTGCACCACCGGGACCAAGGGACAATGAGCAGTTCTTC. Protein sequence: CSAPPGPRDNEQFF.

There are many counts of this clonotype. This chain connects TRBV12-3 or TRBV12-4 to TRBJ1-2, with 7 bases identical to TRBD1. Trimming at V came to 2 bases and at J to 2 bases, leaving 8 bases not matched to a gene. The CDR3 contains 16 residues. DNA for the CDR3: TGTGCCAGCAGTTTAAGGGTGGGGGACAGAAACTATGGCTACACCTTC. The encoded protein is CASSLRVGDRNYGYTF.

The chain is built from TRBV6-1 and TRBJ2-2; D possibly corresponds to TRBD1 (5 bases). Germline V gives CDR1 MNHNS, CDR2 SASEGT. The CDR3 spans 15 residues. V shed 6 bases and J shed 0 bases, with 11 bases lying between them. DNA of the CDR3: TGTGCCAGCAGAGGCACAGGAGCGAACACCGGGGAGCTGTTTTTT. It yields the protein CASRGTGANTGELFF.

The chain recombines TRBV2 with TRBJ1-5; D not certain. V lost 6 bases to trimming and J lost 6 bases, with 9 bases between them. The CDR3 consists of 12 residues. Per germline, CDR1 SNHLY and CDR2 FYNNEI. The CDR3 protein is CASRGSPQPQHF. The CDR3 DNA reads TGTGCCAGCAGAGGAAGCCCTCAGCCCCAGCATTTT.

This clonotype was counted many times. CDR3 nucleotide sequence: TGTGCCAGCAGCTTAACGGGTGGACAGGGGGCCGGTGGCTACACCTTC. Translating gives CASSLTGGQGAGGYTF. V and J are TRBV7-3 and TRBJ1-2, with TRBD1 matching over 11 bases. Germline lookup yields CDR1 SGHTA and CDR2 FQGTGA. J gave up 7 bases and V 0 bases, and 7 bases lay outside the gene matches. The CDR3 is 16 residues long.

This clonotype was picked up many times. The chain links TRBV7-8 to TRBJ2-7; the match to TRBD2 covers 10 bases. Germline V gene data show CDR1 as SGHVS and CDR2 as FQNEAQ. This CDR3 has 19 amino acids. V dropped 0 bases and J dropped 4; count of bases not matched to a gene: 15. CDR3 nucleotide sequence: TGTGCCAGCAGCTTAGCTCGTAGCGGTCTAGCGGGAGCGAGTTACGAGCAGTACTTC. Protein product: CASSLARSGLAGASYEQYF.

The rearrangement uses TRBV19 and TRBJ1-5; 7 nucleotides agree with TRBD1. V was clipped by 7 bases and J by 1 base; unmatched bases: 7. Looked up from germline, CDR1 is LNHDA and CDR2 is SQIVND (reference sequence). The CDR3 contains 15 residues. CDR3 sequence: CASTLTGLSNQPQHF. CDR3 DNA: TGTGCCAGTACCCTGACAGGGCTGAGCAATCAGCCCCAGCATTTT.

This clonotype was seen repeatedly, ten times or more. The chain couples TRBV7-2 to TRBJ2-2; 7 nucleotides align to TRBD1. The CDR3 totals 13 residues. CDR1 SGHTA and CDR2 FQGNSA come from the germline V gene. After removal of 5 bases from V and 6 bases from J, the junction contained 3 bases not matched to a gene. CDR3 loop: CASSQDRPGELFF. The CDR3 DNA follows: TGTGCCAGCAGCCAGGACAGGCCCGGGGAGCTGTTTTTT.

The CDR3 spells CASRYRGQSSSGNTIYF. For the CDR3, the DNA is TGTGCCAGCAGATACCGCGGACAGTCGAGCTCTGGAAACACCATATATTTT. The V gene is TRBV10-3, the J gene TRBJ1-3; maybe TRBD1 (6 bases). Trimming took off 10 bases at V and 0 bases at J, with 22 bases between the two ends. The CDR3 sequence is 17 residues long. Germline values: CDR1 ENHRY, CDR2 SYGVKD.

This clonotype has a handful of counts. The chain links TRBV6-5 to TRBJ2-3; 8 bases fit TRBD1. The V gene end was trimmed by 4 bases and the J gene end by 3 bases; junction bases not matched to a gene: 9. The CDR3 has 16 residues. Germline CDR1 is MNHEY and CDR2 is SVGAGI. The CDR3 is CASSLSGGAGTDTQYF. The CDR3 nucleotides are TGTGCCAGCAGTTTATCAGGGGGCGCCGGGACAGATACGCAGTATTTT.

This clonotype was counted at least ten times. V is TRBV7-9 and J is TRBJ2-7; D may match TRBD1 or TRBD2 (5 bases each). The germline V gene has CDR1 SEHNR and CDR2 FQNEAQ (reference sequence). V lost 4 bases and J 2 bases, leaving 18 bases between the germline ends. This CDR3 region has 16 residues. CDR3 nucleotides: TGTGCCAGCAGCTCCAAGGGGAGTACGGACACCTACGAGCAGTACTTC. It is translated as CASSSKGSTDTYEQYF.

This clonotype was counted between two and nine times. The chain combines TRBV18 with TRBJ2-5; the match to TRBD2 covers 11 bases. Germline V CDR1 and CDR2: KGHSH, LQKENI. J gave up 4 bases and V 1 base, and 8 bases lay outside the gene matches. CDR3 length equals 17 residues. CDR3 residues: CASSPRMTSGNGETQYF. In nucleotides, the CDR3 is TGTGCCAGCTCACCACGGATGACTAGCGGGAACGGAGAGACCCAGTACTTC.

The table lists this clonotype with many counts. The chain recombines TRBV28 with TRBJ2-2; D is possibly TRBD2 (5 bases). Germline V gives CDR1 MDHEN, CDR2 SYDVKM. The CDR3 is 17 amino acids. Trimming cost V 2 bases and J 4 bases, with 17 bases left between them. The CDR3 DNA reads TGTGCCAGCAGTTTAAATTGGATACAGCGGCTCACCGGGGAGCTGTTTTTT. Translating it yields CASSLNWIQRLTGELFF.

Here the CDR3 DNA reads TGCGCCAGCAGTGAGTCGAAACAGCCAAGCCCCTACGAGCAGTACTTC. Encoded protein: CASSESKQPSPYEQYF. This chain uses TRBV10-2 with TRBJ2-7, with unresolved D. The CDR3 contains 16 residues. With 0 bases removed from V and 2 bases from J, the gap between germline ends came to 14 bases. Germline lookup yields CDR1 WSHSY and CDR2 SAAADI.

As concerns this clonotype: This may arise from a read error, as a much more abundant clone is one base away. The CDR3 loop reads CASSSGGREWDTQYF. The CDR3 DNA reads as TGTGCCAGCAGTTCCGGGGGGCGGGAGTGGGATACGCAGTATTTT. This chain uses TRBV12-3 or TRBV12-4 with TRBJ2-3, with D perhaps matching TRBD2 (7 bases). The CDR3 is made up of 15 amino acids. Trimming left V 4 bases short and J 6 bases short, with 17 bases between.

This chain uses TRBV19 with TRBJ1-2, with D tentatively TRBD1 (6 bases). The V end was cut by 4 bases, the J end by 8 bases, with 17 bases between. Germline V gives CDR1 LNHDA, CDR2 SQIVND (reference sequence). The CDR3 is 14 amino acids. The CDR3 here is CASSTSDSQRGYTF. DNA of the CDR3: TGTGCCAGTAGTACGTCGGACAGCCAGCGAGGCTACACCTTC.

There are a few counts of this clonotype. This chain joins TRBV7-3 and TRBJ2-1; perhaps D is TRBD1 or TRBD2 (5 bases each). The CDR3 is 15 residues long. Germline V gene sequence: CDR1 SGHTA, CDR2 FQGTGA. V lost 4 bases, J lost 3 bases, and 13 bases lay in between. The chain's CDR3 is CASSSSGDHYNEQFF. The CDR3, as DNA: TGTGCCAGCAGCTCATCCGGGGACCACTACAATGAGCAGTTCTTC.

This clonotype was seen repeatedly, ten times or more. The rearrangement uses TRBV2 and TRBJ1-2; 11 nucleotides align to TRBD1. Germline V gene data show CDR1 as SNHLY and CDR2 as FYNNEI. The CDR3 totals 14 residues. With 6 bases clipped from V and 7 bases from J, the junction kept 7 bases outside the gene matches. DNA of the CDR3: TGTGCCAGCAGATTAGGACAGGGGGCGCCTGGCTACACCTTC. Its translation is CASRLGQGAPGYTF. Full variable domain (outside the CDR3, taken from reference TRBV2 and TRBJ1-2): EPEVTQTPSHQVTQMGQEVILRCVPISNHLYFYWYRQILGQKVEFLVSFYNNEISEKSEIFDDQFSVERPDGSNFTLKIRSTKLEDSAMYFCASRLGQGAPGYTFGSGTRLTVV.

This clonotype was counted ten times or more. The chain recombines TRBV12-3 or TRBV12-4 with TRBJ2-3; D is undetermined. V dropped 5 bases and J dropped 4 bases, with 10 bases sitting between them. The CDR3 contains 13 residues. The CDR3 DNA sequence: TGTGCCAGCAGTGTCCTAGTTGCAGATACGCAGTATTTT. This sequence encodes CASSVLVADTQYF.

In this sample, this clonotype turned up many times. V and J are TRBV20-1 and TRBJ2-5, with a tentative D call TRBD1 (5 bases). The germline V gene has CDR1 DFQATT and CDR2 SNEGSKA (reference sequence). This CDR3 is built from 14 residues. Trimming cost V 3 bases and J 1 base, with 12 bases left between them. The CDR3 here is CSASIGQSQETQYF. Here the CDR3 DNA reads TGCAGTGCTAGTATCGGACAAAGCCAAGAGACCCAGTACTTC.

Points on this clonotype: This is likely an artifact of a read error, given a far larger clone one base away. DNA for the CDR3: TGTGCCAGCGGCTTCGGACAGGGAGGAGGCAATGAGCAGTTCTTC. It translates to CASGFGQGGGNEQFF. This sequence joins TRBV11-2 and TRBJ2-5, with 8 bases aligning to TRBD1. The end of the DNA fits TRBJ2-1 better, so the J call may be wrong. Germline assignment: CDR1 SGHAT and CDR2 FQNNGV. The CDR3 runs to 15 residues.

The chain recombines TRBV5-6 with TRBJ2-2; D gene unclear. Trimming pared 0 bases from V and 4 bases from J, leaving 10 bases between. The V gene's germline CDR1 is SGHDT and CDR2 YYEEEE. This CDR3 contains 15 residues. CDR3 sequence: CASSLVAVPTGELFF. The CDR3, as DNA: TGTGCCAGCAGCTTGGTCGCAGTTCCCACCGGGGAGCTGTTTTTT.

The table lists this clonotype with many counts. The chain recombines TRBV5-1 with TRBJ1-1, with 7 bases lining up with TRBD1. This CDR3 has 15 residues. Looked up from germline, CDR1 is SGHRS and CDR2 is YFSETQ. The junction had 3 bases not matched to a gene; V was cut back by 0 bases and J by 1 base. The CDR3 loop reads CASSLATGTNTEAFF. The DNA for the CDR3 is TGCGCCAGCAGCTTGGCGACAGGGACGAACACTGAAGCTTTCTTT.

This clonotype came up many times. In DNA, the CDR3 is TGCAGCGCCGTATACCGGGACAGGGGTTGGATTTCCTATGGCTACACCTTC. Protein: CSAVYRDRGWISYGYTF. The chain couples TRBV29-1 to TRBJ1-2; 10 bases line up with TRBD1. Trimming cost V 7 bases and J 4 bases; bases outside gene matches: 18. Germline V gene data show CDR1 as SQVTM and CDR2 as ANQGSEA. The CDR3 has 17 residues.

This chain joins TRBV2 and TRBJ2-1, with 11 bases lining up with TRBD1. The V segment lost 6 bases and the J segment 6 bases; nucleotides outside the gene matches: 10. CDR3 size: 16 residues. CDR1 is SNHLY, CDR2 FYNNEI, per germline. The CDR3 loop reads CASRTYAGQGGNEQFF. CDR3 in DNA: TGTGCCAGCAGGACTTATGCGGGACAGGGGGGCAATGAGCAGTTCTTC.

Ten or more counts support this clonotype. This rearrangement joins TRBV18 to TRBJ2-7, with 7 positions matching TRBD2. The V segment lost 1 base and the J segment 0 bases; nucleotides outside the gene matches: 9. The length of the CDR3 is 17 residues. The V gene's germline CDR1 is KGHSH and CDR2 LQKENI. The CDR3 nucleotides are TGTGCCAGCTCACCACGGGCGTCGCGGGAGTTCTCCTACGAGCAGTACTTC. Translating it yields CASSPRASREFSYEQYF. The full variable domain, its missing parts supplied by reference TRBV18 and TRBJ2-7, is NAGVMQNPRHLVRRRGQEARLRCSPMKGHSHVYWYRQLPEEGLKFMVYLQKENIIDESGMPKERFSAEFPKEGPSILRIQQVVRGDSAAYFCASSPRASREFSYEQYFGPGTRLTVT.

Many counts were recorded for this clonotype. The chain employs TRBV6-1 and TRBJ1-4; maybe TRBD1 (5 bases). CDR1 and CDR2 (germline): MNHNS, SASEGT. Trimming took 5 bases from V and 7 from J, leaving 14 bases between them. The CDR3 runs 14 residues. In DNA form, the CDR3 reads TGTGCCAGCAGTCCGATGGCAGGGCCTGAAAAACTGTTTTTT. Translated: CASSPMAGPEKLFF.

There are many counts of this clonotype. The chain has TRBV2 and TRBJ2-3; 9 bases line up with TRBD1. V gave up 6 bases and J gave up 6 bases; unmatched junction bases: 7. Germline V gives CDR1 SNHLY, CDR2 FYNNEI. The CDR3 loop spans 14 amino acids. CDR3 in DNA: TGTGCCAGCAGGACGGGACAGGGATCCGATACGCAGTATTTT. This gives the protein CASRTGQGSDTQYF.

This clonotype was seen at least ten times. The chain is built from TRBV9 and TRBJ1-4; 9 bases match TRBD1. With 3 bases clipped from V and 7 bases from J, the junction kept 4 bases outside the gene matches. Germline CDR1 and CDR2: SGDLS and YYNGEE. This CDR3 is 14 amino acids long. The CDR3 loop is CASSAGQGGEKLFF. The CDR3 coding sequence is TGTGCCAGCAGCGCGGGACAGGGTGGTGAAAAACTGTTTTTT.